This TCR beta chain derives from a study of chemoradiotherapy in HPV16-positive cancers. On this clone itself: Its antigen is unknown.

Clones were sequenced by immunoSEQ multiplex PCR, and TCRdb holds only the in-frame ones, with some missing. Of around 12,000 clones in the sample, approximately 80% were seen once. General study results and limits: Only a couple of HPV16-positive patients supplied the functional HPV-specificity definition. HPV-responsive T-cell expansion during chemoradiotherapy was linked to improved recurrence-free survival in HPV16-positive patients.

CDR1 and CDR2 from the germline V gene are SGHDT and YYEEEE. Trimming removed 1 base at V and 8 bases at J, with 12 bases between. The CDR3 totals 13 residues. This chain links TRBV5-6 with TRBJ1-2; the D gene is possibly TRBD1 (6 bases). The sample was acquired from a patient who underwent chemoradiotherapy. This clonotype was sampled from a human donor with HPV-associated anogenital cancer. The CDR3 spells CASSLTGPEGYTF. CDR3 sequence (DNA): TGTGCCAGCAGCTTGACAGGGCCGGAGGGCTACACCTTC.